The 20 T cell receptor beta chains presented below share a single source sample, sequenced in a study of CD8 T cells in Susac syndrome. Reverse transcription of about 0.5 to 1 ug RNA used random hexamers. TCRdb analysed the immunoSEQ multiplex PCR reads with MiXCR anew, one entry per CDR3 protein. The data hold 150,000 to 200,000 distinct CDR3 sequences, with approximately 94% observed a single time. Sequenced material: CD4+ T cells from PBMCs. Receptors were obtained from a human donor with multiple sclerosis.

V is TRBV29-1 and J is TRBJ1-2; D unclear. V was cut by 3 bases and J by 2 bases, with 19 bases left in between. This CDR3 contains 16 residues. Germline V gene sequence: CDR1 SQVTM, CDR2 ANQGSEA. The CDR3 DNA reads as TGCAGCGTTGAGTCGCGGGCAGGAGGGTTAAACTATGGCTACACCTTC. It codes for CSVESRAGGLNYGYTF.

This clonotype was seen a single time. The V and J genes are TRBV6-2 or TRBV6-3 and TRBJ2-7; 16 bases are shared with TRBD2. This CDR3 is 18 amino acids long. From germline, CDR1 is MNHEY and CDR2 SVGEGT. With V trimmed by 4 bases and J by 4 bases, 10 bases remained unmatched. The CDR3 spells CASSSPGLAGGRPYEQYF. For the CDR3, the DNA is TGTGCCAGCAGTTCTCCGGGACTAGCGGGAGGGCGACCGTACGAGCAGTACTTC.

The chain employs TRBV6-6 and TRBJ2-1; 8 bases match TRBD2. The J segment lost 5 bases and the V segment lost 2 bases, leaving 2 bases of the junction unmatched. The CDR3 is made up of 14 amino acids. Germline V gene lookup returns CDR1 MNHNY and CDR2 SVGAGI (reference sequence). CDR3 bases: TGTGCCAGCAGTTACGGACTAGCCCACAATGAGCAGTTCTTC. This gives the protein CASSYGLAHNEQFF.

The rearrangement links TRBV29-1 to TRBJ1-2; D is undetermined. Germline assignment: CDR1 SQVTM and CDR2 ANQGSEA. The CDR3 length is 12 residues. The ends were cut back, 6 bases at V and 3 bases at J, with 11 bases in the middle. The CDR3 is CSVPLADYGYTF. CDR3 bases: TGCAGCGTGCCCCTGGCGGACTATGGCTACACCTTC.

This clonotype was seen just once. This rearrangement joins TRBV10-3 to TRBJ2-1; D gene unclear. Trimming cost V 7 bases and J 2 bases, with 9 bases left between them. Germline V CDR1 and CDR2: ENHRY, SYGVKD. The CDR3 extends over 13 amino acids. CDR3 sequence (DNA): TGTGCCATCACAGCGAATGCCTACAATGAGCAGTTCTTC. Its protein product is CAITANAYNEQFF.

The chain's CDR3 is CASSVGESYNEQFF. As DNA, the CDR3 is TGTGCCAGCAGTGTGGGGGAATCCTACAATGAGCAGTTCTTC. The V call is TRBV27, the J call TRBJ2-1; D possibly matches TRBD1 or TRBD2 (5 bases each). Germline CDR1 and CDR2: MNHEY and SMNVEV (reference sequence). The CDR3 consists of 14 residues. The V gene lost 5 bases and the J gene lost 1 base, with 9 bases spanning the gap.

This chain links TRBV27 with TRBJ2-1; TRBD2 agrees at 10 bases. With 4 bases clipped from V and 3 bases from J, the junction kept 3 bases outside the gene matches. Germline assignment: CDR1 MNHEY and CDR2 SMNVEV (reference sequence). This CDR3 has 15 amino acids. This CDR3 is CASSSSSGSYNEQFF. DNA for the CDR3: TGTGCCAGCAGTTCGTCTAGCGGGAGCTACAATGAGCAGTTCTTC.

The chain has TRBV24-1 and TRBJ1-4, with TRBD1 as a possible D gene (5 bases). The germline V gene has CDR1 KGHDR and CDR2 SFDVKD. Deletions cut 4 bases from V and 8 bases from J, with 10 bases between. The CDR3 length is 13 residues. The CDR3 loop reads CATSDGTEEKLFF. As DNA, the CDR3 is TGTGCCACCAGTGACGGGACGGAGGAAAAACTGTTTTTT.

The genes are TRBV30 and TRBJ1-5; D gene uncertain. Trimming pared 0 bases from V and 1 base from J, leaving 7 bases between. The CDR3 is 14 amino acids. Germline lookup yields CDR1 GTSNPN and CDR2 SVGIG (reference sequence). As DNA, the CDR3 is TGTGCCTGGAGTGTACTGGGAAGCAATCAGCCCCAGCATTTT. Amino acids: CAWSVLGSNQPQHF.

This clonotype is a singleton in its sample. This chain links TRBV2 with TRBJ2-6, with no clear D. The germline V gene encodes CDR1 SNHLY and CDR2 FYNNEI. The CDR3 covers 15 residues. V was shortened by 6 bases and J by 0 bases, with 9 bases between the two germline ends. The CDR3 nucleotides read TGTGCCAGCAGAGGTGACCTCTCTGGGGCCAACGTCCTGACTTTC. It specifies CASRGDLSGANVLTF.

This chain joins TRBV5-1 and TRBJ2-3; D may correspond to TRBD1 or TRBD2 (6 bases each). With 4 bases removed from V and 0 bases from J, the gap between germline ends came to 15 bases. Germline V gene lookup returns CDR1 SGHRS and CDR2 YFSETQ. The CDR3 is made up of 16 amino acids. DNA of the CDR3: TGCGCCAGCAGCCTGGAGGGGGAGATGAGCACAGATACGCAGTATTTT. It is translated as CASSLEGEMSTDTQYF.

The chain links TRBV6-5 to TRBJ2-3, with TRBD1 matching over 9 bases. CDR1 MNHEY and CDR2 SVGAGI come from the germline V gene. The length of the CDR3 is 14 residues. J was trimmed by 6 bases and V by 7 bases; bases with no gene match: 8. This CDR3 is CASTNRGTGDTQYF. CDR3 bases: TGTGCCAGCACGAACCGGGGGACAGGGGATACGCAGTATTTT.

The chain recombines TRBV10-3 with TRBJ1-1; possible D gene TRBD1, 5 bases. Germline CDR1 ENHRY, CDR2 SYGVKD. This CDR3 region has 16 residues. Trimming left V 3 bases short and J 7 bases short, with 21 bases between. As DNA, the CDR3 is TGTGCCATCAGTGACGACTTTGGTGCGGGGGAGAATGAAGCTTTCTTT. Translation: CAISDDFGAGENEAFF.

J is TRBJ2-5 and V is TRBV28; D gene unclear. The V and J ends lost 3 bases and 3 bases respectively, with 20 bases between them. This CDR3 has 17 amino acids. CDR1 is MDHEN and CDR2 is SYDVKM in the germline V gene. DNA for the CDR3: TGTGCCAGCAGTTTTCTTTCTCTAGTCCCGAACGAAGAGACCCAGTACTTC. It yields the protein CASSFLSLVPNEETQYF.

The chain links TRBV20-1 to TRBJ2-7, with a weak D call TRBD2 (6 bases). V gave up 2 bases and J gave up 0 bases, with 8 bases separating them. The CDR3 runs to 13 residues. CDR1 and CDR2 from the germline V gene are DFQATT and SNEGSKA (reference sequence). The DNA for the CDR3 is TGCAGTGCTAGACTAGCGAGCTCCTACGAGCAGTACTTC. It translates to CSARLASSYEQYF.

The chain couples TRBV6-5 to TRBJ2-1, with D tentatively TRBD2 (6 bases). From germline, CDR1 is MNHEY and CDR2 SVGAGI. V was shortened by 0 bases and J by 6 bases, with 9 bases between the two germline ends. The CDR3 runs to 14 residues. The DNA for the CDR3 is TGTGCCAGCAGTTACTCGGGGAGGAGCAATGAGCAGTTCTTC. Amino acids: CASSYSGRSNEQFF.

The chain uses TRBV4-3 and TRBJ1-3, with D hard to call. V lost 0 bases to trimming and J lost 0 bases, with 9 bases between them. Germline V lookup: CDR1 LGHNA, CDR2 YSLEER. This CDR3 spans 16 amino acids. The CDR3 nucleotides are TGCGCCAGCAGCCAAGAAAGGAGAAGCTCTGGAAACACCATATATTTT. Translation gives CASSQERRSSGNTIYF.

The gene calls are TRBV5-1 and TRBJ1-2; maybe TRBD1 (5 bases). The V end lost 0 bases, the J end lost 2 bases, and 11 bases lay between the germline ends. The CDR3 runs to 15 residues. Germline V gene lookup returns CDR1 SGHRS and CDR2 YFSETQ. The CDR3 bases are TGCGCCAGCAGCTTGGAGGGCAGGGACAACTATGGCTACACCTTC. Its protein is CASSLEGRDNYGYTF.

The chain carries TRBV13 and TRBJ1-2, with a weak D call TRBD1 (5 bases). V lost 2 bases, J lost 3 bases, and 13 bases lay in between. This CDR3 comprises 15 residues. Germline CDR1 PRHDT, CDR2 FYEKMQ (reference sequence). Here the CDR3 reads CASSLQSGRYYGYTF. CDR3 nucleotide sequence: TGTGCCAGCAGCTTACAGTCAGGGAGATACTATGGCTACACCTTC.

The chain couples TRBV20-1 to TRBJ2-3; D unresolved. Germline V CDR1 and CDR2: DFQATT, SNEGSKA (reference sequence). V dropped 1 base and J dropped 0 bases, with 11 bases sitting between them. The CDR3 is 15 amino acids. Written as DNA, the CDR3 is TGCAGTGCTAGAGGGCCAGTCTCCAGCACAGATACGCAGTATTTT. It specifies CSARGPVSSTDTQYF.